Presented here are 14 T cell receptor beta chains from one specimen sequenced in a study of blood T cell repertoires in COVID-19. Data came from immunoSEQ multiplex PCR; TCRdb stores just in-frame clones and leaves some out. The table has hundreds of thousands of clones, about 91% seen once. The sequenced sample consisted of peripheral blood. Source of these receptors: a man older than 75 with acute or convalescent COVID-19.

The rearrangement joins TRBV4-2 to TRBJ1-5; 7 positions agree with TRBD1. This CDR3 spans 15 amino acids. V shed 5 bases, J shed 4 bases, and the junction held 8 bases outside the gene matches. Germline lookup yields CDR1 LGHNA and CDR2 YNFKEQ. The CDR3 nucleotides read TGTGCCAGCAGCTTGGGACAGTACGGAAATCAGCCCCAGCATTTT. It specifies CASSLGQYGNQPQHF.

This chain connects TRBV15 to TRBJ1-4, with D hard to call. V gave up 3 bases and J gave up 4 bases, with 12 bases separating them. The germline V gene encodes CDR1 LNHNV and CDR2 YYDKDF (reference sequence). The CDR3 runs to 15 residues. The DNA for the CDR3 is TGTGCCACCAGCAGCCGAACAGCTTATAATGAAAAACTGTTTTTT. It codes for CATSSRTAYNEKLFF.

This chain joins TRBV28 and TRBJ2-5; TRBD2 is a possible D gene (7 bases). Trimming removed 2 bases at V and 1 base at J, with 14 bases between. The V gene's germline CDR1 is MDHEN and CDR2 SYDVKM. This CDR3 comprises 16 residues. The CDR3 DNA is TGTGCCAGCAGTTTAGAGGTGGCGGGGGCCCAAGAGACCCAGTACTTC. Its translation: CASSLEVAGAQETQYF.

The rearrangement joins TRBV9 to TRBJ2-5; 9 bases align to TRBD1. The CDR3 is made up of 17 amino acids. With 0 bases clipped from V and 5 bases from J, the junction kept 11 bases outside the gene matches. The germline V gene has CDR1 SGDLS and CDR2 YYNGEE. In nucleotides, the CDR3 is TGTGCCAGCAGCGTAGTAGGGATGACAGGGGGTCGGGAGACCCAGTACTTC. Amino acids: CASSVVGMTGGRETQYF.

The genes are TRBV7-2 and TRBJ1-6; 9 bases fit TRBD1. The germline V gene encodes CDR1 SGHTA and CDR2 FQGNSA. V shed 1 base, J shed 8 bases, and the junction held 3 bases outside the gene matches. The CDR3 is made up of 15 amino acids. CDR3 sequence (DNA): TGTGCCAGCAGCTTAGGTGGGACAGGGTATTCACCCCTCCACTTT. Encoded protein: CASSLGGTGYSPLHF.

The chain combines TRBV6-4 with TRBJ2-2, with a tentative D call TRBD2 (6 bases). Germline values: CDR1 MRHNA, CDR2 SNTAGT. Deletions cut 4 bases from V and 4 bases from J, with 13 bases between. There are 15 residues in the CDR3. This CDR3 reads CASSVAGIGTGELFF. For the CDR3, the DNA is TGTGCCAGCAGTGTTGCGGGGATCGGCACCGGGGAGCTGTTTTTT.

Of note for this clone: At the DNA level, this CDR3 is encoded by other sequences in the same sample as well. The rearrangement joins TRBV18 to TRBJ1-5; D might be TRBD1 (6 bases). V was cut by 3 bases and J by 3 bases, with 9 bases left in between. Germline V gene lookup returns CDR1 KGHSH and CDR2 LQKENI. The CDR3 contains 14 residues. The DNA of the CDR3 is TGTGCCAGCTCACCCGGACAGTTCAATCAGCCCCAGCATTTT. Its protein product is CASSPGQFNQPQHF.

In its sample, this clone was seen once. The J gene is TRBJ1-2, the V gene TRBV3-1 (or the pseudogene TRBV3-2); TRBD1 might be the D (5 bases). The CDR3 spans 14 residues. CDR1 is LGHDT, CDR2 YNNKEL, per germline (reference sequence). Trimming took off 1 base at V and 2 bases at J, with 8 bases between the two ends. The CDR3 bases are TGTGCCAGCAGCCAAGCTCGGGGGAACTATGGCTACACCTTC. It specifies CASSQARGNYGYTF.

This chain links TRBV19 with TRBJ2-5; possibly TRBD1 for D (7 bases). CDR1 LNHDA and CDR2 SQIVND come from the germline V gene (reference sequence). The CDR3 spans 16 residues. V lost 4 bases, J lost 4 bases, and 19 bases lay in between. The CDR3 spells CASSKLAGQLGETQYF. DNA for the CDR3: TGTGCCAGTAGTAAACTGGCGGGACAGTTGGGAGAGACCCAGTACTTC.

This clone was observed a few times. The rearrangement uses TRBV7-9 and TRBJ1-2; 9 positions agree with TRBD1. Losses at the gene ends were 5 bases for V and 6 bases for J; bases not matched to a gene: 4. The CDR3 spans 13 residues. CDR1 and CDR2 (germline): SEHNR, FQNEAQ (reference sequence). The CDR3 reads CASSPRTGDGYTF. CDR3 nucleotides: TGTGCCAGCAGCCCGAGGACAGGGGATGGCTACACCTTC.

This chain joins TRBV4-2 and TRBJ2-6; D not resolved. CDR3 size: 18 residues. The germline V gene has CDR1 LGHNA and CDR2 YNFKEQ. Trimming cost V 0 bases and J 3 bases, with 15 bases left between them. The CDR3 DNA reads TGTGCCAGCAGCCAAGATCTAGTGACCGTGTTTGGGGCCAACGTCCTGACTTTC. Translation gives CASSQDLVTVFGANVLTF.

DNA for the CDR3: TGTGCCAGCAGCCCTCCTCTTTCGAGCGGGAGGGGCAATGAGCAGTTCTTC. This encodes CASSPPLSSGRGNEQFF. The chain couples TRBV9 to TRBJ2-1; TRBD2 agrees at 10 bases. J lost 6 bases, V lost 4 bases, and 13 bases had no gene match. The length of the CDR3 is 17 residues. The germline CDR1 and CDR2 sequences are SGDLS and YYNGEE.

The V call is TRBV9, the J call TRBJ2-1, with 7 bases aligning to TRBD2. This CDR3 has 15 amino acids. Germline V gene lookup returns CDR1 SGDLS and CDR2 YYNGEE. V shed 0 bases and J 7 bases; nucleotides not matched to a gene: 7. The CDR3 sequence: CASSVGAGVGNEQFF. CDR3 nucleotide sequence: TGTGCCAGCAGCGTAGGCGCGGGGGTCGGGAATGAGCAGTTCTTC.

This clone was recorded once. This rearrangement joins TRBV6-2 or TRBV6-3 to TRBJ2-3; D unresolved. This CDR3 has 13 amino acids. Germline V CDR1 and CDR2: MNHEY, SVGEGT. Trimming left V 2 bases short and J 6 bases short, with 9 bases between. CDR3 protein: CASSYRQRDTQYF. As DNA, the CDR3 is TGTGCCAGCAGTTACAGGCAGAGGGATACGCAGTATTTT.